Below are 26 T cell receptor beta chains sequenced from a single sample in a study of blood T cell repertoires in COVID-19. The protocol was immunoSEQ multiplex PCR, while the TCRdb copy is restricted to in-frame clones and leaves out a portion. The sample has roughly 30,000 clones; roughly 82% are singletons. The sample consisted of peripheral blood. The receptors come from a human donor in a cohort sampled during active COVID-19.

The rearrangement uses TRBV19 and TRBJ2-5; 8 positions match TRBD2. CDR1 is LNHDA, CDR2 SQIVND, per germline (reference sequence). With 7 bases clipped from V and 1 base from J, the junction kept 8 bases outside the gene matches. This CDR3 has 15 amino acids. The CDR3 sequence is CASKGRGASQETQYF. The CDR3 DNA reads as TGTGCCAGTAAGGGGCGGGGGGCATCCCAAGAGACCCAGTACTTC.

V usage is TRBV5-1 and J usage is TRBJ2-7; 9 nucleotides line up with TRBD1. The CDR3 is 13 amino acids. Germline CDR1 SGHRS, CDR2 YFSETQ. V trimming: 4 bases; J trimming: 6 bases; junction bases outside the gene matches: 5. The CDR3 sequence is CASSPGQGGEQYF. The CDR3 coding sequence is TGCGCCAGCAGCCCGGGACAGGGCGGCGAGCAGTACTTC.

V is TRBV5-5 and J is TRBJ1-1; D perhaps matches TRBD1 (6 bases). CDR1 is SGHKS and CDR2 is YYEKEE in the germline V gene (reference sequence). V lost 4 bases to trimming and J lost 6 bases, with 13 bases between them. The CDR3 has 13 residues. The CDR3 nucleotides are TGTGCCAGCAGCCCGGGGGGGCGGGCTGAAGCTTTCTTT. Translated, it gives CASSPGGRAEAFF.

This clone has only one observation. This chain joins TRBV7-9 and TRBJ2-5; 8 nucleotides match TRBD2. The CDR3 spans 16 residues. Germline values: CDR1 SEHNR, CDR2 FQNEAQ (reference sequence). V lost 4 bases and J lost 4; bases outside the gene matches: 11. CDR3 in amino acids: CASSSHVAGPVETQYF. The CDR3 DNA follows: TGTGCCAGCAGCTCGCACGTAGCGGGGCCCGTAGAGACCCAGTACTTC.

V and J are TRBV7-9 and TRBJ1-1; D perhaps matches TRBD1 (5 bases). Trimming removed 3 bases at V and 1 base at J, with 9 bases between. Germline V CDR1 and CDR2: SEHNR, FQNEAQ (reference sequence). This CDR3 comprises 14 residues. This chain's CDR3 is CASSLTERNTEAFF. The CDR3 DNA sequence: TGTGCCAGCAGCTTGACAGAGAGGAACACTGAAGCTTTCTTT.

This clone was found a few times. The chain recombines TRBV5-4 with TRBJ2-7; 7 bases map to TRBD1. The junction had 2 bases not matched to a gene; V was cut back by 0 bases and J by 5 bases. Per germline, CDR1 SGHNT and CDR2 YYREEE (reference sequence). The CDR3 has 13 amino acids. CDR3 amino acids: CASSLAQGNEQYF. In DNA form, the CDR3 reads TGTGCCAGCAGCTTGGCACAGGGGAACGAGCAGTACTTC.

The J gene is TRBJ1-1, the V gene TRBV18; 8 bases align to TRBD1. The germline V gene encodes CDR1 KGHSH and CDR2 LQKENI. This CDR3 region has 15 residues. Trimming took 0 bases from V and 6 from J; bases not matched to a gene: 6. CDR3 region: CASSPPGQGAPEAFF. The DNA of the CDR3 is TGTGCCAGCTCACCACCAGGGCAGGGGGCCCCTGAAGCTTTCTTT.

The chain links TRBV6-7 to TRBJ2-1, with TRBD2 matching over 11 bases. TRBV6-7 belongs to the ORF category, with a function that is uncertain. This CDR3 has 14 amino acids. The trim removed 6 bases at V and 7 bases at J, leaving 5 bases unmatched. CDR3 bases: TGTGCCAGCAGAAGGACTAGCGGGTGGAATGAGCAGTTCTTC. Translating gives CASRRTSGWNEQFF.

This sequence joins TRBV5-1 and TRBJ2-5, with 7 bases that match TRBD1. Germline lookup yields CDR1 SGHRS and CDR2 YFSETQ. With V trimmed by 0 bases and J by 8 bases, 10 bases remained unmatched. The CDR3 has 15 residues. The CDR3 region has the DNA TGCGCCAGCAGCTTGGACGGGACAGTAGAGGGTACCCAGTACTTC. As protein: CASSLDGTVEGTQYF.

This chain links TRBV7-7 with TRBJ1-5, with a possible D match to TRBD1 (6 bases). The CDR3 runs to 17 residues. The germline gives CDR1 SSHAT, CDR2 FNYEAQ (reference sequence). V shed 5 bases and J shed 2 bases, with 19 bases lying between them. The chain's CDR3 is CASSPPPGQFGNQPQHF. CDR3 coding DNA: TGTGCCAGCAGCCCCCCCCCAGGACAGTTCGGCAATCAGCCCCAGCATTTT. The variable domain in full, completed from reference TRBV7-7 and TRBJ1-5, reads GAGVSQSPRYKVTKRGQDVTLRCDPISSHATLYWYQQALGQGPEFLTYFNYEAQPDKSGLPSDRFSAERPEGSISTLTIQRTEQRDSAMYRCASSPPPGQFGNQPQHFGDGTRLSIL.

Here the CDR3 reads CASSRGLAGDNEQFF. CDR3 in DNA: TGTGCCAGCAGCAGGGGACTAGCGGGAGACAATGAGCAGTTCTTC. The chain employs TRBV7-6 and TRBJ2-1, with TRBD2 matching 14 bases. Looked up from germline, CDR1 is SGHVS and CDR2 is FNYEAQ. V lost 5 bases to trimming and J lost 5 bases; unmatched junction nucleotides: 2. The CDR3 contains 15 residues.

This chain connects TRBV2 to TRBJ2-7, with D tentatively TRBD1 (6 bases). The germline CDR1 and CDR2 sequences are SNHLY and FYNNEI. The ends were cut back, 8 bases at V and 4 bases at J, with 18 bases in the middle. This CDR3 has 14 residues. CDR3 amino acids: CASASRDTYYEQYF. The CDR3 nucleotides are TGTGCCAGCGCGTCCCGGGACACGTATTACGAGCAGTACTTC. Based on the CDR3 plus reference TRBV2 and TRBJ2-7, the full variable domain is EPEVTQTPSHQVTQMGQEVILRCVPISNHLYFYWYRQILGQKVEFLVSFYNNEISEKSEIFDDQFSVERPDGSNFTLKIRSTKLEDSAMYFCASASRDTYYEQYFGPGTRLTVT.

The CDR3: CAWRRASGGAIYNEQFF. Written as DNA, the CDR3 is TGTGCCTGGAGGAGGGCTAGCGGGGGGGCAATCTACAATGAGCAGTTCTTC. This rearrangement joins TRBV30 to TRBJ2-1; 12 positions agree with TRBD2. Trimming removed 3 bases from V and 3 bases from J; junction bases left unmatched: 9. Germline assignment: CDR1 GTSNPN and CDR2 SVGIG (reference sequence). There are 17 residues in the CDR3.

The table lists this clone with a count of one. J is TRBJ1-6 and V is TRBV9, with D tentatively TRBD1 (6 bases). Trimming removed 3 bases from V and 10 bases from J, with 11 bases in between. Germline CDR1 is SGDLS and CDR2 is YYNGEE. The CDR3 totals 13 residues. Written as DNA, the CDR3 is TGTGCCAGCAGCGCAACAGGGCAATCACCCCTCCACTTT. It translates to CASSATGQSPLHF.

The rearrangement links TRBV19 to TRBJ1-4; 10 nucleotides match TRBD1. The CDR3 contains 14 residues. CDR1 LNHDA and CDR2 SQIVND come from the germline V gene (reference sequence). V was clipped by 6 bases and J by 6 bases; unmatched bases: 4. CDR3 DNA sequence: TGTGCCAGTAGCTCCGGGACAGGGGATGAAAAACTGTTTTTT. Its protein product is CASSSGTGDEKLFF.

This sequence joins TRBV7-8 and TRBJ1-2; 9 bases match TRBD1. V was pared by 5 bases and J by 6 bases, with 4 bases of the junction left unmatched. Germline V gene lookup returns CDR1 SGHVS and CDR2 FQNEAQ. The CDR3 is 13 amino acids. CDR3 bases: TGTGCCAGCAGCATGGGACAGGGCGATGGCTACACCTTC. It encodes CASSMGQGDGYTF.

This clone was observed a single time. The rearrangement joins TRBV6-4 to TRBJ2-1, with D possibly TRBD2 on 6 matching bases. V lost 6 bases, J lost 0 bases, and 9 bases lay in between. Per germline, CDR1 MRHNA and CDR2 SNTAGT. The CDR3 contains 14 residues. Written as DNA, the CDR3 is TGTGCCAGCAGCCCGGGACTCTCCTACAATGAGCAGTTCTTC. Its protein is CASSPGLSYNEQFF.

The V and J genes are TRBV3-1 (or the pseudogene TRBV3-2) and TRBJ2-1; TRBD2 matches at 12 bases. With V trimmed by 2 bases and J by 1 base, 6 bases remained unmatched. Germline-derived CDR1 and CDR2 are LGHDT and YNNKEL (reference sequence). CDR3 length: 18 residues. The CDR3 DNA reads TGTGCCAGCAGCCAACCGGGACTAGCGGGTCCATCCTACAATGAGCAGTTCTTC. The encoded protein is CASSQPGLAGPSYNEQFF.

The table lists this clone with a count of one. CDR3 protein: CASSPPGQGVNEQYF. CDR3 sequence (DNA): TGTGCCAGCAGTCCCCCGGGACAGGGTGTGAACGAGCAGTACTTC. This chain connects TRBV28 to TRBJ2-7, with 9 bases matching TRBD1. Germline CDR1 is MDHEN and CDR2 is SYDVKM. Losses at the gene ends were 5 bases for V and 5 bases for J; bases not matched to a gene: 10. The length of the CDR3 is 15 residues.

This clone was found once. This rearrangement joins TRBV12-5 to TRBJ2-2; weak D call: TRBD2 (5 bases). The CDR3 is 15 amino acids. The germline V gene encodes CDR1 LGHNT and CDR2 FRNRAP. Trimming pared 2 bases from V and 2 bases from J, leaving 9 bases between. The CDR3 coding sequence is TGTGCTAGTGGTTTGAGGCTAGCAAACACCGGGGAGCTGTTTTTT. Its translation is CASGLRLANTGELFF.

V usage is TRBV5-1 and J usage is TRBJ2-2, with D perhaps TRBD1 (7 bases). Trimming removed 0 bases from V and 14 bases from J, with 11 bases in between. The germline gives CDR1 SGHRS, CDR2 YFSETQ. CDR3 length equals 12 residues. CDR3 loop: CASSLGQGGLFF. In nucleotides, the CDR3 is TGCGCCAGCAGCTTGGGACAGGGAGGTCTGTTTTTT.

This rearrangement joins TRBV7-2 to TRBJ2-7, with unresolved D. Germline lookup yields CDR1 SGHTA and CDR2 FQGNSA. V lost 4 bases to trimming and J lost 3 bases, with 4 bases between them. This CDR3 region has 11 residues. DNA of the CDR3: TGTGCCAGCAGCTCAAACTACGAGCAGTACTTC. Amino acid sequence: CASSSNYEQYF.

The chain links TRBV28 to TRBJ2-5; TRBD2 matches at 9 bases. CDR1 is MDHEN, CDR2 SYDVKM, per germline. The CDR3 contains 16 residues. V gave up 4 bases and J gave up 2 bases; unmatched junction bases: 8. The CDR3 spells CASSSNLSGGQETQYF. The CDR3 nucleotides are TGTGCCAGCAGTTCGAACCTAAGCGGGGGGCAAGAGACCCAGTACTTC.

The DNA of the CDR3 is TGTGCCAGCTCACCACTGGGACAGGGGAGCTACGAGCAGTACTTC. This gives the protein CASSPLGQGSYEQYF. This rearrangement joins TRBV18 to TRBJ2-7; 10 bases map to TRBD1. CDR1 and CDR2 (germline): KGHSH, LQKENI. The trim removed 1 base at V and 3 bases at J, leaving 3 bases unmatched. The length of the CDR3 is 15 residues.

The J gene is TRBJ1-2, the V gene TRBV18, with a tentative D call TRBD1 (6 bases). The CDR3 loop spans 14 amino acids. From germline, CDR1 is KGHSH and CDR2 LQKENI. Trimming removed 0 bases from V and 4 bases from J, with 9 bases in between. CDR3 nucleotides: TGTGCCAGCTCACCACCGGGACACCCCTATGGCTACACCTTC. Amino acids: CASSPPGHPYGYTF.

V gene TRBV2 combines with J gene TRBJ2-1, with 7 bases lining up with TRBD2. This CDR3 spans 15 amino acids. The ends lost 7 bases at V and 4 bases at J; junction bases unmatched: 10. In germline, CDR1 is SNHLY, CDR2 FYNNEI. Here the CDR3 reads CASTRDSGGYNEQFF. CDR3 in DNA: TGTGCCAGCACCCGGGACTCGGGGGGTTACAATGAGCAGTTCTTC.